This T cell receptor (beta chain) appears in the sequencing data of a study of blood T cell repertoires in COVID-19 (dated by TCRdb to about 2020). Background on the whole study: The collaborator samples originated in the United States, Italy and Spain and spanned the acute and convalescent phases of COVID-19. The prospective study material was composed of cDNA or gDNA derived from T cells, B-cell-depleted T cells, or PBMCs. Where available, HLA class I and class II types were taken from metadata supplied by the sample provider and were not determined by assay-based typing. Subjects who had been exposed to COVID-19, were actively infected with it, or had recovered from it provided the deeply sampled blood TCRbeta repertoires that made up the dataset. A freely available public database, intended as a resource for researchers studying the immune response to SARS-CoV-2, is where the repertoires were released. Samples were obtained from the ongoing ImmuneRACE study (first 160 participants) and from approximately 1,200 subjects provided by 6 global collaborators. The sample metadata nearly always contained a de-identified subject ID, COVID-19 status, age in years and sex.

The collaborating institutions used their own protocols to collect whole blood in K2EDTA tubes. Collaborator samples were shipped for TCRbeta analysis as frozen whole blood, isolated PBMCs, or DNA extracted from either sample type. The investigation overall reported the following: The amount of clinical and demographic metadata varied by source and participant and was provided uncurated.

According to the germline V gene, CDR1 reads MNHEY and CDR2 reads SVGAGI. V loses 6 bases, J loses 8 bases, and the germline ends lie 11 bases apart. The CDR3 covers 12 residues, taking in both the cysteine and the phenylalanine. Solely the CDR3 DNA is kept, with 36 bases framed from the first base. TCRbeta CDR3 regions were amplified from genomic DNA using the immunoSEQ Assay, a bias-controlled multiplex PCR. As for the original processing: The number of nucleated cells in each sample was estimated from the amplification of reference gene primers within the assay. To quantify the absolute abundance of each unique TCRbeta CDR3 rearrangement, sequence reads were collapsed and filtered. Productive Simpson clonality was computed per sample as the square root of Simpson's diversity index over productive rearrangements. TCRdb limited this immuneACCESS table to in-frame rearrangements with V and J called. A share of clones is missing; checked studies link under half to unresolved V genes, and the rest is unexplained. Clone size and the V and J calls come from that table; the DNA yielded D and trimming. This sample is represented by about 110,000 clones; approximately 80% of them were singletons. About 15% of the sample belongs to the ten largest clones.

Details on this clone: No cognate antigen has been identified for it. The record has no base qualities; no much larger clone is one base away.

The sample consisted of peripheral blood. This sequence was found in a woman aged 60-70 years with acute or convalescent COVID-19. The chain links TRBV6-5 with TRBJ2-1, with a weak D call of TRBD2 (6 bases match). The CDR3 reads CASSRLGDEQFF. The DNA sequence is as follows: TGTGCCAGCAGCCGACTAGGCGATGAGCAGTTCTTC.